This T cell receptor (beta chain) was obtained from a study of identical twins' blood T cells. Study in general: Roughly 50 million reads covered roughly 6 alpha-chain and roughly 6 beta-chain libraries.

Six healthy women, forming three identical twin pairs, donated samples. The sample holds a few counts of this clonotype. A single record per CDR3 protein comes from TCRdb applying MiXCR to the 5' RACE reads. The profile shows 350,000 to 400,000 distinct CDR3 sequences, 25% to 35% of them singletons. Sequences were obtained from PBMCs. This receptor was taken from a woman between 18 and 49 years old in good health.

DNA of the CDR3: TGCAGTGCTAGAGGGCTGGACAGGGATGGCTACACCTTC. This sequence encodes CSARGLDRDGYTF. This chain uses TRBV20-1 with TRBJ1-2; 8 bases map to TRBD1. From germline, CDR1 is DFQATT and CDR2 SNEGSKA (reference sequence). V was pared by 1 base and J by 6 bases, with 4 bases of the junction left unmatched. The CDR3 loop spans 13 amino acids.